This T cell receptor (beta chain) is drawn from a study of early T cells in non-severe SARS-CoV-2 infection. Study-level points and caveats: Sequences matched to VDJdb favored anti-spike CD8 responses, while private and CD4 specificities were missed.

TCRdb reanalysed the 5' RACE reads using MiXCR and keeps one entry per CDR3 protein. Found here are over 80,000 distinct CDR3 sequences, 11% to 15% of them singletons; the top ten hold roughly 9.7%. On this clonotype: Its matching antigen is unknown.

The CDR3 has 13 residues. V gave up 0 bases and J gave up 7 bases, with 6 bases separating them. Germline V CDR1 and CDR2: LGHNA, YSLEER. The receptor was derived from an adult who was a healthcare worker with PCR-confirmed SARS-CoV-2 infection or an uninfected control (not recorded which). The source material was whole blood. The V call is TRBV4-3, the J call TRBJ2-2; D call uncertain. The CDR3 region has the DNA TGCGCCAGCAGCCAAGATGAGAGCGGGGAGCTGTTTTTT. Residues: CASSQDESGELFF.